The following is a T cell receptor (beta chain) sequence with its context. Per the original methods: Amplification with reference gene primers provided the estimates of nucleated cell counts. Sequencing was performed with immunoSEQ multiplex PCR; in TCRdb, only in-frame clones are kept and a portion is missing. V, J and clone size are those of that table, while D and trimming were read from the DNA. The sample lists about 130,000 clones, under 85% occurring once. CDR3 length: 14 residues. The germline V and J ends were trimmed by 4 bases and 6 bases, with 13 bases remaining between them. From germline, CDR1 is SGHDN and CDR2 FVKESK. The data were obtained in a study of blood T cell repertoires in COVID-19. Study at large: Sites in the United States, Italy and Spain provided acute and convalescent COVID-19 samples. From T cells, B-cell-depleted T cells, or PBMCs came the material, which was cDNA or gDNA.

This sequence joins TRBV14 and TRBJ1-5, with a tentative D call TRBD1 (5 bases). Sequencing input: peripheral blood. The sequence derives from a man aged 35 to 55 with active or convalescent COVID-19. The CDR3 protein is CASSLSGVGQPQHF. The CDR3 bases are TGTGCCAGCAGCCTTTCGGGGGTAGGTCAGCCCCAGCATTTT. The full variable domain, in which reference TRBV14 and TRBJ1-5 provide the parts outside the CDR3, is EAGVTQFPSHSVIEKGQTVTLRCDPISGHDNLYWYRRVMGKEIKFLLHFVKESKQDESGMPNNRFLAERTGGTYSTLKVQPAELEDSGVYFCASSLSGVGQPQHFGDGTRLSIL.